The table lists the clone carrying this T cell receptor (beta chain) with many counts. This CDR3 spans 18 amino acids. Trimming removed 1 base from V and 6 bases from J; junction bases left unmatched: 12. This sample is drawn from a study of T cell repertoires in cytomegalovirus infection. MiXCR was run by TCRdb on the reads, yielding one entry per CDR3 protein. This table has over 200,000 distinct CDR3 sequences, roughly 13% appearing once. This chain links TRBV12-3 or TRBV12-4 with TRBJ1-5, with 10 nucleotides matching TRBD1. Sequencing was carried out using PBMCs. The receptor's source is a human donor in good health (CMV status not recorded). Some clones in this sample may be carry-over from other donors' samples. The CDR3 coding sequence is TGTGCCAGCAGTTTAGTTCCCGCCGGGACAGGGGTCGTTCAGCCCCAGCATTTT. Translation gives CASSLVPAGTGVVQPQHF.